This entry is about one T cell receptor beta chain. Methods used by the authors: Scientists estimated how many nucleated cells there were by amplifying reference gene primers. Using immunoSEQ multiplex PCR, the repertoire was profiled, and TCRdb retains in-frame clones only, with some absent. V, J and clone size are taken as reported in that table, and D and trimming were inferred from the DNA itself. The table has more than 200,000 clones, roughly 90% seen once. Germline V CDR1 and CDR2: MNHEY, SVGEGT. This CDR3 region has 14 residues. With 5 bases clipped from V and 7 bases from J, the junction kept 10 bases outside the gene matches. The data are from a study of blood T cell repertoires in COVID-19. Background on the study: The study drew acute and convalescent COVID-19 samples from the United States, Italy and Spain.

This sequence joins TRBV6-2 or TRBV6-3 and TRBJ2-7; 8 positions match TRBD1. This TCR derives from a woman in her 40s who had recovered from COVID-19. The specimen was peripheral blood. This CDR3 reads CASSPDYYRGEQYF. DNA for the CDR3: TGTGCCAGCAGTCCCGACTACTACAGGGGGGAGCAGTACTTC.